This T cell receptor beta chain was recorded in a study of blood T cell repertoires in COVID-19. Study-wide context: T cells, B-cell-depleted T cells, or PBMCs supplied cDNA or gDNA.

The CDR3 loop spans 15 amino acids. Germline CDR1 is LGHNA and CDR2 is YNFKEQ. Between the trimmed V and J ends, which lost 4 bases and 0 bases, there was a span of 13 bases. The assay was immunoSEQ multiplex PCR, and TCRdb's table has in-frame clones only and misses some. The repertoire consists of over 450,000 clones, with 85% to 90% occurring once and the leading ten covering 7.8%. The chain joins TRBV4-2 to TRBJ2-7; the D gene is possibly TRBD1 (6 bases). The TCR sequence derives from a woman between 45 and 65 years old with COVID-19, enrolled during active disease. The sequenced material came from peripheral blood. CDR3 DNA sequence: TGTGCCAGCAGCCCAGGACAGCCGCGCTCCTACGAGCAGTACTTC. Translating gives CASSPGQPRSYEQYF.